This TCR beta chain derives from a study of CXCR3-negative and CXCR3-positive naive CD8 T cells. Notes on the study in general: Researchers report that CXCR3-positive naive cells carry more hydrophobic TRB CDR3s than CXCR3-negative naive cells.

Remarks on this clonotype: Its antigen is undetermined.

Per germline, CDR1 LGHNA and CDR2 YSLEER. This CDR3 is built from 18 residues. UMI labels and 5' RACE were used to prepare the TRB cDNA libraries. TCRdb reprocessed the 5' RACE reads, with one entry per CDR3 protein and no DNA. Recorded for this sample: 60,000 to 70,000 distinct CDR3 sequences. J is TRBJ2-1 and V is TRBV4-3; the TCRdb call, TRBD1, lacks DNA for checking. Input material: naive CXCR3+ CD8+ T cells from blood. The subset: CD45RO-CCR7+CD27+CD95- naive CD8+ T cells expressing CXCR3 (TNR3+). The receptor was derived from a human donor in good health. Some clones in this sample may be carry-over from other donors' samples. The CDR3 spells CASSQDPPHRGSYNEQFF.